This T cell receptor (beta chain) was observed in a study of OX40 agonist ivuxolimab in advanced cancers. The wider study: Treatment of patients was with ivuxolimab, an agonistic anti-OX40 (CD134) antibody. Dose-escalation patients had hepatocellular carcinoma, melanoma, renal cell or head and neck cancer. Partial responses occurred in three patients (one hepatocellular carcinoma, two cutaneous melanoma).

This table comes from immunoSEQ multiplex PCR, and its TCRdb copy is limited to in-frame clones, with some not included. The data contain about 76,000 clones, around 84% of them seen just once; the ten biggest clones take up 2.5% to 3%. Exclusion of a patient followed from autoimmune disease history or systemic immunosuppression. The length of the CDR3 is 17 residues. The V gene's germline CDR1 is MGHRA and CDR2 YSYEKL. V lost 5 bases and J lost 1, with 20 bases in between. The TCR sequence derives from an adult with an advanced solid tumor such as melanoma, head and neck, liver or kidney cancer. Specimen: CD4+ or CD8+ T cells sorted from blood, collected in a trial of the OX40 agonist ivuxolimab. The V and J genes are TRBV4-1 and TRBJ2-5, with D possibly TRBD1 on 5 matching bases. This chain's CDR3 is CASSSNVATDSQETQYF. In DNA, the CDR3 is TGCGCCAGCAGCTCCAACGTCGCGACAGACTCCCAAGAGACCCAGTACTTC.